This TCR beta chain was recorded in a study of T cells in tumors after PD-1 blockade. Overall study findings and caveats: Peripheral recruitment is suggested, as some novel exhausted tumor clones were in pre-treatment blood.

Using immunoSEQ multiplex PCR, the repertoire was profiled, and TCRdb retains in-frame clones only, with some absent. The data contain tens of thousands of clones, 70% to 75% of them seen just once; the ten biggest clones take up around 40%. In this sample, this clone turned up once. Its antigen is currently unknown. J was trimmed by 2 bases and V by 11 bases; bases with no gene match: 6. The V gene's germline CDR1 is SNHLY and CDR2 FYNNEI. This CDR3 has 13 residues. The V gene is TRBV2, the J gene TRBJ2-3, with TRBD1 identical over 8 bases. This sequence was found in a human donor with basal cell carcinoma. This material consisted of PBMCs, taken after anti-PD-1 treatment. CDR3 sequence (DNA): TGTGCCGGGGACCAGGGGGCCACAGATACGCAGTATTTT. Its translation: CAGDQGATDTQYF.